This T cell receptor beta chain was sequenced in a study of tumor-infiltrating lymphocytes in primary liver carcinoma. Study as a whole: The study included patients who were men and women aged 30 to 69 years.

Findings and limits, study-wide: It was observed that only about 7.5-25% of the top clones appeared in every one of the five tumor regions. Tumor-adjacent and tumor-blood pairs shared less of their repertoires than tumor region pairs shared.

Unsorted bulk tissue of roughly 18-32 mg yielded co-extracted RNA and DNA. From 400 to 500 ng total RNA, TCR beta cDNA was generated with a primer in the constant region. Construction of TCR beta libraries relied on three successive nested multiplex PCR rounds employing slightly modified ARM-PCR. The two initial PCR rounds, about 9 cycles each, used TRBV1-TRBV30 forward and C-beta reverse primers. TCRdb reanalysed the multiplex PCR reads using MiXCR and keeps one entry per CDR3 protein. The table lists roughly 120,000 distinct CDR3 sequences, 64% of them singletons. As concerns this clonotype: What it recognizes is unknown. Germline and junction disagree at one end, which may indicate a read error.

The CDR3 is 15 residues long. This chain links TRBV12-3 or TRBV12-4 with TRBJ2-6; possibly TRBD1 for D (5 bases). Sample: liver tumor tissue from sampling region 3. Noted subset: tumor region T3, left-lateral pole. This receptor was taken from a woman aged 55-70 years with primary liver carcinoma and hepatitis B virus infection. CDR3 nucleotides: TGTGCCAGCAGCCCGGTTTTATCTGGGGCCAACGGCCTGACTTTC. Protein sequence: CASSPVLSGANGLTF.